A single sample is the source of the 15 T cell receptor beta chains below, sequenced in a study of blood T cell repertoires in COVID-19. The data were produced by immunoSEQ multiplex PCR, yet TCRdb's version contains in-frame clones alone and is incomplete. The table includes about 120,000 clones, 78% detected once. Specimen: peripheral blood. The receptors were sampled from a man between 65 and 79 years old with acute or convalescent COVID-19.

This clone was seen only once. The chain employs TRBV2 and TRBJ1-6, with D perhaps matching TRBD1 (5 bases). V was shortened by 6 bases and J by 9 bases, with 15 bases between the two germline ends. In germline, CDR1 is SNHLY, CDR2 FYNNEI. This CDR3 has 14 amino acids. The CDR3 sequence: CASRRDATSSPLHF. The CDR3 DNA reads TGTGCCAGCAGGCGGGACGCCACAAGTTCACCCCTCCACTTT.

This chain links TRBV5-1 with TRBJ1-2, with 8 bases identical to TRBD1. V trimming: 3 bases; J trimming: 2 bases; junction bases outside the gene matches: 9. Per the germline V gene, CDR1 is SGHRS and CDR2 is YFSETQ. This CDR3 contains 16 residues. The CDR3 DNA reads as TGCGCCAGCAGCTCCGGGACAGGTGGAACAAACTATGGCTACACCTTC. Translating gives CASSSGTGGTNYGYTF.

This clone occurred a few times. The J gene is TRBJ1-1, the V gene TRBV3-1 (or the pseudogene TRBV3-2), with D possibly TRBD1 on 5 matching bases. This CDR3 region has 14 residues. V lost 4 bases and J lost 1, with 10 bases in between. Germline values: CDR1 LGHDT, CDR2 YNNKEL (reference sequence). The CDR3: CASSPTAKNTEAFF. In DNA, the CDR3 is TGTGCCAGCAGCCCGACAGCAAAGAACACTGAAGCTTTCTTT.

This sequence joins TRBV6-6 and TRBJ1-1, with D possibly being TRBD1 (5 bases). V was trimmed by 3 bases and J by 6 bases, leaving 11 bases between them. This CDR3 has 13 amino acids. Germline V gene lookup returns CDR1 MNHNY and CDR2 SVGAGI (reference sequence). CDR3 region: CASSYGQGAEAFF. CDR3 DNA sequence: TGTGCCAGCAGTTATGGTCAAGGGGCTGAAGCTTTCTTT.

This clone was detected a few times. The chain combines TRBV5-1 with TRBJ1-1; D uncertain. The CDR3 has 12 residues. Per the germline V gene, CDR1 is SGHRS and CDR2 is YFSETQ. V was pared by 7 bases and J by 1 base, with 8 bases between. CDR3 nucleotide sequence: TGCGCCAGCTCAAACGGGAACACTGAAGCTTTCTTT. This translates into CASSNGNTEAFF.

This clone was counted only a few times. The chain combines TRBV7-2 with TRBJ2-3, with 9 bases that match TRBD1. The CDR3 consists of 15 residues. The V gene end was trimmed by 7 bases and the J gene end by 4 bases; junction bases not matched to a gene: 9. Germline loops: CDR1 SGHTA, CDR2 FQGNSA. The CDR3 here is CASISRTGAADTQYF. Written as DNA, the CDR3 is TGTGCCAGCATTTCGAGGACAGGGGCGGCAGATACGCAGTATTTT. Complete variable domain (other parts from reference TRBV7-2 and TRBJ2-3): GAGVSQSPSNKVTEKGKDVELRCDPISGHTALYWYRQSLGQGLEFLIYFQGNSAPDKSGLPSDRFSAERTGGSVSTLTIQRTQQEDSAVYLCASISRTGAADTQYFGPGTRLTVL.

V and J are TRBV11-3 and TRBJ2-3, with TRBD1 as a possible D gene (8 bases). V lost 5 bases and J lost 1, with 16 bases in between. Germline assignment: CDR1 SGHNT and CDR2 YENEEA. This CDR3 spans 16 amino acids. The CDR3 DNA sequence: TGTGCCAGCAGCCAGAGACAGGGGAGGGGCACAGATACGCAGTATTTT. Amino acids: CASSQRQGRGTDTQYF.

The V gene is TRBV5-4, the J gene TRBJ2-5; the D gene is possibly TRBD2 (6 bases). This CDR3 is 13 amino acids long. Germline assignment: CDR1 SGHNT and CDR2 YYREEE (reference sequence). Trimming removed 4 bases from V and 5 bases from J, with 12 bases in between. The CDR3 protein is CASSQTRVETQYF. The CDR3 DNA follows: TGTGCCAGCAGCCAGACTAGAGTGGAGACCCAGTACTTC.

This sequence joins TRBV2 and TRBJ1-5, with 7 positions matching TRBD1. V dropped 6 bases and J dropped 6; count of bases not matched to a gene: 8. CDR1 is SNHLY and CDR2 is FYNNEI in the germline V gene. CDR3 size: 14 residues. CDR3 sequence: CASSTAGGIQPQHF. The CDR3 nucleotides are TGTGCCAGCAGCACCGCAGGGGGAATTCAGCCCCAGCATTTT.

The J gene is TRBJ1-5, the V gene TRBV19; 8 bases are shared with TRBD1. Germline lookup yields CDR1 LNHDA and CDR2 SQIVND (reference sequence). The V segment lost 10 bases and the J segment 0 bases; nucleotides outside the gene matches: 23. This CDR3 comprises 20 residues. CDR3 amino acids: CATNPRDRTPNLYSNQPQHF. The DNA of the CDR3 is TGTGCCACCAACCCTCGGGACAGGACGCCCAATTTATATAGCAATCAGCCCCAGCATTTT.

This chain connects TRBV29-1 to TRBJ2-3; a possible D gene is TRBD1 (7 bases). The CDR3 runs 14 residues. CDR1 and CDR2 from the germline V gene are SQVTM and ANQGSEA. The V end was cut by 4 bases, the J end by 1 base, with 12 bases between. CDR3 nucleotide sequence: TGCAGCGTTGGCCGCGGGACAGGCACAGATACGCAGTATTTT. Translating it yields CSVGRGTGTDTQYF.

CDR3 nucleotides: TGCGCCAGCAGCCTCCTCAGGGGGGAAAAACTGTTTTTT. It encodes CASSLLRGEKLFF. V and J are TRBV4-1 and TRBJ1-4; 7 bases map to TRBD1. This CDR3 spans 13 amino acids. Trimming cost V 4 bases and J 8 bases; bases outside gene matches: 4. Germline CDR1 is MGHRA and CDR2 is YSYEKL.

The chain's CDR3 is CASSSTEAFF. CDR3 nucleotide sequence: TGTGCCAGCAGCTCTACTGAAGCTTTCTTT. The rearrangement uses TRBV4-2 and TRBJ1-1, with D unresolved. Trimming left V 5 bases short and J 5 bases short, with 3 bases between. CDR1 is LGHNA and CDR2 is YNFKEQ in the germline V gene. This CDR3 is built from 10 residues.

The genes are TRBV9 and TRBJ1-1; D unclear. V was clipped by 2 bases and J by 7 bases, with 12 bases between them. The germline CDR1 and CDR2 sequences are SGDLS and YYNGEE. The CDR3 loop spans 13 amino acids. CDR3 sequence: CASSVSNGGEAFF. The CDR3 DNA follows: TGTGCCAGCAGCGTCTCCAACGGAGGTGAAGCTTTCTTT.

The chain links TRBV13 to TRBJ1-2; TRBD1 aligns across 9 bases. Germline CDR1 is PRHDT and CDR2 is FYEKMQ (reference sequence). The CDR3 is 12 amino acids. The V gene end was trimmed by 10 bases and the J gene end by 9 bases; junction bases not matched to a gene: 9. The CDR3 coding sequence is TGTGCCAATGGGGACAGGGCTATAAGCTACACCTTC. Translation gives CANGDRAISYTF.